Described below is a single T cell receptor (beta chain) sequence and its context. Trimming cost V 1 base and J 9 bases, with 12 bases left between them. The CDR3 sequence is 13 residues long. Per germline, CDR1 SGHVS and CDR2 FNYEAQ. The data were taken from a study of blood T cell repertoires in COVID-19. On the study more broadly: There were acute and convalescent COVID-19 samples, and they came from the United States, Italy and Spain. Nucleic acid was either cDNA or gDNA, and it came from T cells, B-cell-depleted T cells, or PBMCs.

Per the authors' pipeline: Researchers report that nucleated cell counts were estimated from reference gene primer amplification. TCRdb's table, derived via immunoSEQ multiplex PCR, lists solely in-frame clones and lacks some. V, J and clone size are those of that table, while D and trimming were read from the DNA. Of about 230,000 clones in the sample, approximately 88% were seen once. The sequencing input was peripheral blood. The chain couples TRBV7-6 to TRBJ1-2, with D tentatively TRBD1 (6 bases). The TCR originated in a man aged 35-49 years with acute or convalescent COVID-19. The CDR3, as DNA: TGTGCCAGCAGCTTAGAAAGACAGGAAAGCTACACCTTC. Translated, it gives CASSLERQESYTF.